This is a list of T cell receptor beta chains from one sample in a study of T cells in Graves' hyperthyroidism and ophthalmopathy. Each CDR3 protein gets one entry after TCRdb re-called the multiplex PCR reads with MiXCR. The sample has about 610,000 distinct CDR3 sequences; around 15% are singletons. The sequencing sample was made of blood. Receptors were obtained from a woman in her thirties or forties with Graves' ophthalmopathy. The CDR3 runs from the conserved cysteine through the conserved F or W. D genes are given only for firm matches. Size is omitted from some rows. Given values are once, few, many or a class for expanded clones.

>many|TRBD1|TRBJ1-1|TRBV7-8
CASSDTITGDREAFF
TGTGCCAGCAGCGATACAATTACAGGGGATCGTGAAGCTTTCTTT
>.|.|TRBJ1-2|TRBV20-1
CSARNPTYGYTF
TGCAGTGCTAGAAACCCTACGTATGGCTACACCTTC
>.|.|TRBJ2-7|TRBV3-1
CASSPQGGDPYEQYF
TGTGCCAGCAGCCCACAGGGGGGGGACCCCTACGAGCAGTACTTC
>many|.|TRBJ2-2|TRBV2
CASQVLASNTGELFF
TGTGCCAGCCAAGTGCTAGCATCGAACACCGGGGAGCTGTTTTTT
>many|.|TRBJ2-7|TRBV30
CAWSSGVLASQVQYF
TGTGCCTGGAGTTCAGGGGTACTAGCCTCTCAAGTGCAGTACTTC
>.|.|TRBJ2-5|TRBV24-1
CATSDVGAHQETQYF
TGTGCCACCAGTGATGTGGGAGCGCACCAAGAGACCCAGTACTTC
>many|.|TRBJ1-2|TRBV19
CASSNAISNYGYTF
TGTGCCAGTAGTAATGCTATCTCTAACTATGGCTACACCTTC
>.|.|TRBJ1-1|TRBV6-1
CASIGFWNTEAFF
TGTGCCAGCATAGGGTTTTGGAACACTGAAGCTTTCTTT
>.|.|TRBJ1-3|TRBV10-3
CAISEFDPSGNTIYF
TGTGCCATCAGTGAGTTTGACCCCTCTGGAAACACCATATATTTT
>many|.|TRBJ2-7|TRBV28
CASSLVAPMGHEQYF
TGTGCCAGCAGTTTAGTTGCACCAATGGGCCACGAGCAGTACTTC
>many|.|TRBJ1-1|TRBV28
CASSLGASEAFF
TGTGCCAGCAGTTTAGGGGCCTCTGAAGCTTTCTTT
>.|TRBD2|TRBJ2-5|TRBV7-2
CASSSITLAVQETQYF
TGTGCCAGCAGCTCAATCACGCTAGCGGTACAAGAGACCCAGTACTTC
>few|TRBD2|TRBJ2-5|TRBV6-1
CASRRGLAGGSETQYF
TGTGCCAGCAGGAGGGGACTAGCGGGAGGATCAGAGACCCAGTACTTC
>many|.|TRBJ1-2|TRBV4-2
CASSQDDGQNSGYTF
TGTGCCAGCAGCCAAGATGATGGACAAAACAGTGGCTACACCTTC
>.|TRBD1|TRBJ1-2|TRBV11-2
CASSPAGGAGYTF
TGTGCCAGCAGTCCCGCAGGGGGCGCGGGCTACACCTTC